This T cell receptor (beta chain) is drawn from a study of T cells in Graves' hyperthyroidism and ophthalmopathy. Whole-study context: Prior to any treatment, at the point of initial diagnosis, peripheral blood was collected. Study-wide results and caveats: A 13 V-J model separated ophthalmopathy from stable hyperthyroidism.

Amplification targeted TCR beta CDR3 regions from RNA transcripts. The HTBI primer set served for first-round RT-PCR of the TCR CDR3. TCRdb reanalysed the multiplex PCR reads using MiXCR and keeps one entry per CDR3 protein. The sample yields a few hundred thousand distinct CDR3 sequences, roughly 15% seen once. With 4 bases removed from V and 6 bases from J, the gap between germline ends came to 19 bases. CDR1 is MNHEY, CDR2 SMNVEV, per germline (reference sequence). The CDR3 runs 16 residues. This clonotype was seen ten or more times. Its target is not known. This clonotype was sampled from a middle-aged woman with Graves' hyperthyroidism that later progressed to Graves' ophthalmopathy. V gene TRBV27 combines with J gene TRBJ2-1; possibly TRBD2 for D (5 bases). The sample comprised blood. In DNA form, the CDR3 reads TGTGCCAGCAGTTCCCAGACTACCTCGGGATTCAATGAGCAGTTCTTC. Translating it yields CASSSQTTSGFNEQFF.